The next 16 T cell receptor beta chains were all read from a single sample in a study of neurological immune-mediated disorders. Time point of the sample: technical triplicate 3. TCRdb reanalysed the 5' RACE reads using MiXCR and keeps one entry per CDR3 protein. This table has 45,000 or so distinct CDR3 sequences, 20% to 25% appearing once. What was sequenced was PBMCs. All receptors come from a man aged 55 to 70 with HTLV-1-associated myelopathy (HAM/TSP).

This clonotype has ten or more counts. The rearrangement joins TRBV11-2 to TRBJ2-2, with D possibly TRBD2 on 5 matching bases. Germline assignment: CDR1 SGHAT and CDR2 FQNNGV. The CDR3 spans 15 residues. Trimming left V 5 bases short and J 6 bases short, with 16 bases between. The CDR3 DNA reads TGTGCCAGCAGCCCCTTAAGTACGGGGTCCGGGGAGCTGTTTTTT. Protein: CASSPLSTGSGELFF.

This clonotype was recorded many times. The chain has TRBV5-1 and TRBJ2-2; no firm D call. There are 16 residues in the CDR3. Trimming cost V 0 bases and J 4 bases, with 13 bases left between them. Germline V CDR1 and CDR2: SGHRS, YFSETQ. CDR3 region: CASSLGQALSTGELFF. Here the CDR3 DNA reads TGCGCCAGCAGCTTGGGTCAGGCATTATCCACCGGGGAGCTGTTTTTT.

This clonotype was found many times. V and J are TRBV5-1 and TRBJ1-1; no clear D gene. Per the germline V gene, CDR1 is SGHRS and CDR2 is YFSETQ. This CDR3 spans 14 amino acids. Trimming left V 2 bases short and J 4 bases short, with 12 bases between. CDR3 nucleotide sequence: TGCGCCAGCAGCTTACAATCACGATCCACTGAAGCTTTCTTT. It codes for CASSLQSRSTEAFF.

This clonotype was observed many times. V usage is TRBV12-3 or TRBV12-4 and J usage is TRBJ2-7; D is undetermined. Between the trimmed V and J ends, which lost 5 bases and 0 bases, there was a span of 11 bases. CDR3 length: 14 residues. CDR3 DNA sequence: TGTGCCAGCAGTCCTTATGAAGGCTCCTACGAGCAGTACTTC. Translation gives CASSPYEGSYEQYF.

This clonotype was seen repeatedly, ten times or more. The CDR3 DNA follows: TGCGCCAGCAGCCCCAGACAGTCCTCTGGGGCCAACGTCCTGACTTTC. Translating it yields CASSPRQSSGANVLTF. This chain joins TRBV5-1 and TRBJ2-6; D possibly corresponds to TRBD1 (5 bases). CDR3 length: 16 residues. V was shortened by 4 bases and J by 0 bases, with 11 bases between the two germline ends. Germline V gives CDR1 SGHRS, CDR2 YFSETQ.

This clonotype was found many times. This chain connects TRBV20-1 to TRBJ2-1; TRBD2 might be the D (5 bases). V lost 1 base and J lost 1, with 14 bases in between. CDR1 is DFQATT, CDR2 SNEGSKA, per germline (reference sequence). The CDR3 is made up of 16 amino acids. This CDR3 reads CSARGVRRRSYNEQFF. The DNA of the CDR3 is TGCAGTGCTAGAGGCGTCAGGAGGAGGTCCTACAATGAGCAGTTCTTC.

This clonotype was picked up many times. The rearrangement uses TRBV7-9 and TRBJ2-7, with D perhaps assigned TRBD1 or TRBD2 (5 bases each). The germline V gene has CDR1 SEHNR and CDR2 FQNEAQ (reference sequence). This CDR3 contains 13 residues. The ends were cut back, 6 bases at V and 5 bases at J, with 14 bases in the middle. The CDR3 sequence is CASREDMRDEQYF. DNA for the CDR3: TGTGCCAGCAGGGAGGACATGCGGGACGAGCAGTACTTC.

This clonotype showed up many times. This sequence joins TRBV20-1 and TRBJ2-1; 7 nucleotides agree with TRBD2. The CDR3 spans 13 residues. V was clipped by 4 bases and J by 7 bases; unmatched bases: 7. In germline, CDR1 is DFQATT, CDR2 SNEGSKA (reference sequence). The CDR3 DNA reads TGCAGTGCTACCGCGGGAGCTTCAAATGAGCAGTTCTTC. Residues: CSATAGASNEQFF.

This chain links TRBV5-1 with TRBJ2-6, with D tentatively TRBD2 (6 bases). Germline-derived CDR1 and CDR2 are SGHRS and YFSETQ. The CDR3 has 19 residues. Trimming cost V 0 bases and J 0 bases, with 16 bases left between them. This CDR3 is CASSLEGWEADSGANVLTF. DNA for the CDR3: TGCGCCAGCAGCTTGGAGGGCTGGGAGGCCGACTCTGGGGCCAACGTCCTGACTTTC.

The table lists this clonotype with many counts. The chain employs TRBV20-1 and TRBJ2-2; D unclear. The ends were cut back, 0 bases at V and 6 bases at J, with 8 bases in the middle. The CDR3 is 13 amino acids. CDR1 DFQATT and CDR2 SNEGSKA come from the germline V gene (reference sequence). The DNA for the CDR3 is TGCAGTGCTAGAGATCGGTCTCCCGGGGAGCTGTTTTTT. Its translation: CSARDRSPGELFF.

This clonotype was recorded a few times. The rearrangement uses TRBV11-2 and TRBJ2-7, with 10 bases aligning to TRBD2. The length of the CDR3 is 14 residues. The germline gives CDR1 SGHAT, CDR2 FQNNGV. J was trimmed by 5 bases and V by 5 bases; bases with no gene match: 6. CDR3: CASSQGLAFNEQYF. In DNA, the CDR3 is TGTGCCAGCAGCCAGGGACTAGCGTTTAACGAGCAGTACTTC.

There are many counts of this clonotype. This chain joins TRBV14 and TRBJ1-1; D is ambiguous. Germline CDR1 and CDR2: SGHDN and FVKESK. The V and J ends lost 2 bases and 5 bases respectively, with 9 bases between them. The CDR3 has 13 amino acids. CDR3 amino acids: CASSQNLRTEAFF. The DNA for the CDR3 is TGTGCCAGCAGCCAAAATCTTCGGACTGAAGCTTTCTTT.

This clonotype has at least ten counts. This chain connects TRBV3-1 to TRBJ1-1; D call uncertain. CDR1 LGHDT and CDR2 YNNKEL come from the germline V gene (reference sequence). The CDR3 extends over 15 amino acids. The V and J ends lost 2 bases and 5 bases respectively, with 15 bases between them. In DNA form, the CDR3 reads TGTGCCAGCAGCCAATTTGCCGGAGGAGGGACTGAAGCTTTCTTT. Protein sequence: CASSQFAGGGTEAFF.

This clonotype was observed at least ten times. The J gene is TRBJ2-2, the V gene TRBV5-1, with D possibly TRBD2 on 6 matching bases. This CDR3 comprises 15 residues. V was shortened by 0 bases and J by 6 bases, with 12 bases between the two germline ends. Germline assignment: CDR1 SGHRS and CDR2 YFSETQ. The CDR3 protein is CASSLAGRESGELFF. CDR3 nucleotide sequence: TGCGCCAGCAGCTTGGCCGGGCGGGAATCCGGGGAGCTGTTTTTT.

This clonotype came up many times. The rearrangement links TRBV28 to TRBJ1-2; no clear D gene. Trimming stripped 5 bases from V and 4 bases from J, with 11 bases between. The V gene's germline CDR1 is MDHEN and CDR2 SYDVKM. This CDR3 is 13 amino acids long. Written as DNA, the CDR3 is TGTGCCAGCAGTCCTGACGTAACCTATGGCTACACCTTC. It yields the protein CASSPDVTYGYTF.

Many counts were recorded for this clonotype. This chain joins TRBV5-1 and TRBJ2-1; D remains ambiguous. V was cut by 0 bases and J by 9 bases, with 16 bases left in between. Germline-derived CDR1 and CDR2 are SGHRS and YFSETQ. This CDR3 is built from 15 residues. This CDR3 reads CASSLGGTPAGEQFF. The CDR3 bases are TGCGCCAGCAGCTTGGGAGGCACTCCCGCCGGTGAGCAGTTCTTC.